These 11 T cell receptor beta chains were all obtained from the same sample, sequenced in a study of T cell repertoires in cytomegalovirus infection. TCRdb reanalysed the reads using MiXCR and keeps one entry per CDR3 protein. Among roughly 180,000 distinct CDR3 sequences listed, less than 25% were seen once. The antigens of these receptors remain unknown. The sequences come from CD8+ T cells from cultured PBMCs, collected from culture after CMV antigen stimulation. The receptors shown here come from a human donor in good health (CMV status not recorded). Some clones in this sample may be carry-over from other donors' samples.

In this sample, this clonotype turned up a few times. The CDR3 bases are TGTGCCAGCAGCTTTGGCCTGGCGTTAGAGGGAAACACCATATATTTT. Its protein product is CASSFGLALEGNTIYF. V gene TRBV12-3 or TRBV12-4 combines with J gene TRBJ1-3; D remains unclear. The germline V and J ends were trimmed by 6 bases and 4 bases, with 19 bases remaining between them. The CDR3 sequence is 16 residues long.

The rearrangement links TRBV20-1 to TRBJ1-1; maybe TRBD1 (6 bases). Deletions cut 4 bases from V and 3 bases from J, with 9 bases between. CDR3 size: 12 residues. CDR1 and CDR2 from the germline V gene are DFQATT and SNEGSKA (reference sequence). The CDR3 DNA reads TGCAGTGCTACGGACAGAGACACTGAAGCTTTCTTT. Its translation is CSATDRDTEAFF.

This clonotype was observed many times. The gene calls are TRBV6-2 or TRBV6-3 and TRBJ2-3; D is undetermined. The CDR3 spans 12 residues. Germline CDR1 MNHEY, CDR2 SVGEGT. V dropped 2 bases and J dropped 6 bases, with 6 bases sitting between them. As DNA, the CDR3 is TGTGCCAGCAGTTACCCCCCCGATACGCAGTATTTT. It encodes CASSYPPDTQYF.

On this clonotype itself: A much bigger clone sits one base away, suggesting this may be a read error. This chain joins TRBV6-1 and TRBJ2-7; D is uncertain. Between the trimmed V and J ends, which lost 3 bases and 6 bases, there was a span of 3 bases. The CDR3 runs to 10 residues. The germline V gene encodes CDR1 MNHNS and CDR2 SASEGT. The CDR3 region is CASSEFEQYF. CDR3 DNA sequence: TGTGCCAGCAGTGAGTTCGAGCAGTACTTC.

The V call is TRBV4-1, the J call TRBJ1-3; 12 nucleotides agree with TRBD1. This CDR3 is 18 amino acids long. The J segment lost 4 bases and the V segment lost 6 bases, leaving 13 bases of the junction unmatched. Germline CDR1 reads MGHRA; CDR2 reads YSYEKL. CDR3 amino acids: CASRPTGTGGAEGNTIYF. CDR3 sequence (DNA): TGCGCCAGCAGACCCACCGGGACAGGGGGCGCGGAGGGAAACACCATATATTTT.

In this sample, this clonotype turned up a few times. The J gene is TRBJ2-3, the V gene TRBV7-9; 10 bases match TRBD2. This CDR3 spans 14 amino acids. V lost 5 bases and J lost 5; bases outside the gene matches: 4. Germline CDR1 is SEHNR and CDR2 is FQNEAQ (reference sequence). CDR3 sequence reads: CASSPRTSGDTQYF. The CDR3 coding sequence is TGTGCCAGCAGCCCTCGGACTAGCGGAGATACGCAGTATTTT.

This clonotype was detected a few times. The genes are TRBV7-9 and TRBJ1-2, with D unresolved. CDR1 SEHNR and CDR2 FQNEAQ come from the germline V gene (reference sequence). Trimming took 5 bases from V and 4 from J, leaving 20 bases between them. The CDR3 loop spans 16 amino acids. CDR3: CASSDEGSEFFYGYTF. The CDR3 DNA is TGTGCCAGCAGCGACGAAGGGTCCGAATTCTTCTATGGCTACACCTTC.

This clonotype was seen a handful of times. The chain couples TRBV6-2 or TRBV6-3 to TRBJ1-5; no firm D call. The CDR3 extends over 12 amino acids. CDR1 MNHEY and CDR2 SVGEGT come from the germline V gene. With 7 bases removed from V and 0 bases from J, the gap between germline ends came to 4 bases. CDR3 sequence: CASTASNQPQHF. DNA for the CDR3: TGTGCCAGCACGGCTAGCAATCAGCCCCAGCATTTT.

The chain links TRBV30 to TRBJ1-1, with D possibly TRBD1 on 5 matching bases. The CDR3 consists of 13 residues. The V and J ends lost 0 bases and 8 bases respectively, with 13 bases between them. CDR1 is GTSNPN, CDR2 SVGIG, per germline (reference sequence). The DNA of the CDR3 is TGTGCCTGGAGTGTACAGGAACCGTTCGAAGCTTTCTTT. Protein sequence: CAWSVQEPFEAFF.

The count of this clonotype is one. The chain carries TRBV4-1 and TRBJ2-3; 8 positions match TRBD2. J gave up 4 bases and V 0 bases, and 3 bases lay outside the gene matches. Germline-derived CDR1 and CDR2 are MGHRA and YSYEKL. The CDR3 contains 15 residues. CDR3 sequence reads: CASSQEAGAADTQYF. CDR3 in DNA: TGCGCCAGCAGCCAAGAAGCGGGGGCGGCAGATACGCAGTATTTT.

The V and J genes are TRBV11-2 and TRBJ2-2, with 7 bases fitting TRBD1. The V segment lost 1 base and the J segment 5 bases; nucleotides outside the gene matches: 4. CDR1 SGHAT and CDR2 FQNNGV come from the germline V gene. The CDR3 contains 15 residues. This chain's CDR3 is CASSLAGTVTGELFF. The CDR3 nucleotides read TGTGCCAGCAGCTTAGCCGGGACAGTGACCGGGGAGCTGTTTTTT.